This T cell receptor beta chain was sequenced in a study of blood T cell repertoires in COVID-19. Study details: Whether acute or convalescent, the COVID-19 samples came from the United States, Italy and Spain.

The CDR3 runs to 16 residues. V dropped 4 bases and J dropped 1; count of bases not matched to a gene: 6. CDR1 is MNHNS and CDR2 is SASEGT in the germline V gene. Original handling: Reference gene primer amplification gave estimated nucleated cell counts. Here immunoSEQ multiplex PCR was the method, and the copy in TCRdb shows in-frame clones only, minus some. D and trimming come from the DNA, and the V and J calls and clone size come from that table. The sample comprises around 40,000 clones, more than 75% of which are singletons, and approximately 3.8% rests with the top ten. Seattle-derived patients entered the study during active infection and were followed longitudinally.

Material: peripheral blood. The chain links TRBV6-1 to TRBJ2-5, with TRBD2 identical over 10 bases. The sequence was obtained from a man aged 35 to 55 with COVID-19, enrolled during active disease. This CDR3 reads CASSALAGEPQETQYF. In nucleotides, the CDR3 is TGTGCCAGCAGTGCTCTAGCGGGAGAACCCCAAGAGACCCAGTACTTC.